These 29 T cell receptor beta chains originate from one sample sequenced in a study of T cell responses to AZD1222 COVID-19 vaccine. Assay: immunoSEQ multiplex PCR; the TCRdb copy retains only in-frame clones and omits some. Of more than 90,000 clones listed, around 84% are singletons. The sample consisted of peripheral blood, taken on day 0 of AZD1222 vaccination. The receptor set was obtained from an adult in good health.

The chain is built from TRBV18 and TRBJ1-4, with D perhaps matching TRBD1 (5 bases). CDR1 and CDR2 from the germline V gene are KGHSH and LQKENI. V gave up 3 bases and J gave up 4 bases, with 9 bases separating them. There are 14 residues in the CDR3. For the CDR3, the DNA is TGTGCCAGCTCACCGAGGGGAAGTAATGAAAAACTGTTTTTT. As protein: CASSPRGSNEKLFF. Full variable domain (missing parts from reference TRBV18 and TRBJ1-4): NAGVMQNPRHLVRRRGQEARLRCSPMKGHSHVYWYRQLPEEGLKFMVYLQKENIIDESGMPKERFSAEFPKEGPSILRIQQVVRGDSAAYFCASSPRGSNEKLFFGSGTQLSVL.

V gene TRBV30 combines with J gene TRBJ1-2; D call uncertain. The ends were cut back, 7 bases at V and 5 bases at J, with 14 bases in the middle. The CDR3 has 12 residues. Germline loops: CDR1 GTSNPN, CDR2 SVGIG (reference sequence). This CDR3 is CASRPVGYGYTF. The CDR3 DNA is TGTGCCTCCCGGCCGGTAGGTTATGGCTACACCTTC.

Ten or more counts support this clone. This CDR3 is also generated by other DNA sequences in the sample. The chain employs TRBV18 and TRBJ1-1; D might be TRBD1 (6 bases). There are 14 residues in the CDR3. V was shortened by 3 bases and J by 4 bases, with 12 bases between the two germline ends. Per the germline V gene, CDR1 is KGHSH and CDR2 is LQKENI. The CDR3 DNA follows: TGTGCCAGCTCACCGGATCCAGGGGTCACTGAAGCTTTCTTT. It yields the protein CASSPDPGVTEAFF.

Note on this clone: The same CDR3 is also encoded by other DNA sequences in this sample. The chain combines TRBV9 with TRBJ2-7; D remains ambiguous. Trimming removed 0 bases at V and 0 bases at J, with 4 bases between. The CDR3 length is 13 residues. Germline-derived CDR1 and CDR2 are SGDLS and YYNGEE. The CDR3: CASSVGFSYEQYF. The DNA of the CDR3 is TGTGCCAGCAGCGTAGGGTTCTCCTACGAGCAGTACTTC.

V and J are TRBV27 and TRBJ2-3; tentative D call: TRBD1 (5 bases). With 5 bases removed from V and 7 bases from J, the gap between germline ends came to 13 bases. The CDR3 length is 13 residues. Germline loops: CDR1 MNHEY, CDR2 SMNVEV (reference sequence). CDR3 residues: CASSGQPGNTQYF. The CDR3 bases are TGTGCCAGCAGTGGCCAACCAGGGAATACGCAGTATTTT.

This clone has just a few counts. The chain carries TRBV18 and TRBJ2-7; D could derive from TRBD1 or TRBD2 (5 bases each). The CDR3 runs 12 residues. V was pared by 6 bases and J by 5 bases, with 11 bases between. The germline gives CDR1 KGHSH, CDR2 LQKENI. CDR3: CASSPTGHEQYF. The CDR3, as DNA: TGTGCCAGCTCCCCTACGGGACACGAGCAGTACTTC. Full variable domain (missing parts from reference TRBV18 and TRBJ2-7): NAGVMQNPRHLVRRRGQEARLRCSPMKGHSHVYWYRQLPEEGLKFMVYLQKENIIDESGMPKERFSAEFPKEGPSILRIQQVVRGDSAAYFCASSPTGHEQYFGPGTRLTVT.

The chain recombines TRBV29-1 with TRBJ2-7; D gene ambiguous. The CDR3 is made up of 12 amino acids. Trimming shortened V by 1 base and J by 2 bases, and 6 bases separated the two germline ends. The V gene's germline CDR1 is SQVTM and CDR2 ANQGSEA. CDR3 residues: CSVEVPAYEQYF. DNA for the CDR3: TGCAGCGTTGAAGTGCCAGCCTACGAGCAGTACTTC.

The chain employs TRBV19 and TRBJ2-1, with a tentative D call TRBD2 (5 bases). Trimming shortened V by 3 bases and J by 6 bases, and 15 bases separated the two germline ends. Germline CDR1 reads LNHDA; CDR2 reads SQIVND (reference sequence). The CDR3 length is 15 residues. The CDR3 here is CASSMGRRRLNEQFF. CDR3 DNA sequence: TGTGCCAGTAGTATGGGTCGGAGGCGTCTCAATGAGCAGTTCTTC.

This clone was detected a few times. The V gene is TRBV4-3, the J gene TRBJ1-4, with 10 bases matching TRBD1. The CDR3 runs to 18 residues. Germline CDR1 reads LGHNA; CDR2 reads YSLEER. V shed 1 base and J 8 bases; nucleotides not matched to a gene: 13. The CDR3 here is CASSQASYGTGVREKLFF. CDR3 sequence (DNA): TGCGCCAGCAGCCAAGCCAGTTACGGGACAGGGGTTCGGGAAAAACTGTTTTTT.

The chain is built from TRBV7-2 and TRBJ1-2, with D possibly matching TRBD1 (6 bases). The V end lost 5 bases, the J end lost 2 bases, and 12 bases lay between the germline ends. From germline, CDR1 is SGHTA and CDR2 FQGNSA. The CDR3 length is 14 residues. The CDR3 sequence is CASSQDRRNYGYTF. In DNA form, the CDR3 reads TGTGCCAGCAGCCAAGACAGGAGGAACTATGGCTACACCTTC.

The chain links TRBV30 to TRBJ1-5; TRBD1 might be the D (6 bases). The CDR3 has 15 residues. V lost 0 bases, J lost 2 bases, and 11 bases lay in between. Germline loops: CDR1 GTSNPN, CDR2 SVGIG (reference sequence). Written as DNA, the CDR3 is TGTGCCTGGAGTGTACTCAAGGGGGGCAATCAGCCCCAGCATTTT. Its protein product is CAWSVLKGGNQPQHF.

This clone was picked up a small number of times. The CDR3: CASRRKRGVAMNTEAFF. The CDR3 DNA is TGTGCCAGCAGACGAAAGCGGGGAGTCGCCATGAACACTGAAGCTTTCTTT. The chain carries TRBV28 and TRBJ1-1; D is uncertain. Germline V CDR1 and CDR2: MDHEN, SYDVKM. The CDR3 runs to 17 residues. V was cut by 6 bases and J by 0 bases, with 20 bases left in between.

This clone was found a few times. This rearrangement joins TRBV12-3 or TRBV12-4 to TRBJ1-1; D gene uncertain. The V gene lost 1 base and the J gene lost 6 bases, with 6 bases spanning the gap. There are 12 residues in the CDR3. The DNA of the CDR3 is TGTGCCAGCAGTTTAGGGGTCGCTGAAGCTTTCTTT. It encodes CASSLGVAEAFF.

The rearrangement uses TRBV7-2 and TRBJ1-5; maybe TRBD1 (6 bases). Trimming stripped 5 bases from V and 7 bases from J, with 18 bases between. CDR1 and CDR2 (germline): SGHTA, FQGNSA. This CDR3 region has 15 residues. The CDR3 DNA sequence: TGTGCCAGCAGCCCAGGGACGGGGGCTAGACAGCCCCAGCATTTT. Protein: CASSPGTGARQPQHF.

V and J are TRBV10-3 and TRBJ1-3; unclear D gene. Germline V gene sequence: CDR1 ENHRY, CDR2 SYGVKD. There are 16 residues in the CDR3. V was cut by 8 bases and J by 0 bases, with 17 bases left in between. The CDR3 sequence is CAIGGMTPASGNTIYF. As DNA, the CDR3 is TGTGCCATCGGTGGGATGACGCCGGCCTCTGGAAACACCATATATTTT.

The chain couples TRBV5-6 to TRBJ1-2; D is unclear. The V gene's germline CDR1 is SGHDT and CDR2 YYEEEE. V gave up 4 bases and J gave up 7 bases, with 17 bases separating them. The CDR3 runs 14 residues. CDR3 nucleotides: TGTGCCAGCAGCACACTCGCAGTGTCCGCTGGCTACACCTTC. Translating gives CASSTLAVSAGYTF.

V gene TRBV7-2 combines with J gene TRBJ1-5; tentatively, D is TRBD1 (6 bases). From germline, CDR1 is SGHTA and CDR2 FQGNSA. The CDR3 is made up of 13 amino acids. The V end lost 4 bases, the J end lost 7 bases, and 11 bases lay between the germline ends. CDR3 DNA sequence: TGTGCCAGCAGCTCAACAGGGTTCCAGCCCCAGCATTTT. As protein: CASSSTGFQPQHF.

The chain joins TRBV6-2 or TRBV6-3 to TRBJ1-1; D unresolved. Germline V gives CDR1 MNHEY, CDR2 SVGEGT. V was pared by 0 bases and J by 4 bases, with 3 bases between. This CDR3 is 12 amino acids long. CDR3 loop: CASSYSSTEAFF. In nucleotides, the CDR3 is TGTGCCAGCAGTTACTCGAGCACTGAAGCTTTCTTT.

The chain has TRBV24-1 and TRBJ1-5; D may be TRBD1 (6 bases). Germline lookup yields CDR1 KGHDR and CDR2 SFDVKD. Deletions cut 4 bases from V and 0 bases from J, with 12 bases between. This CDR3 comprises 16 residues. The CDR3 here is CATSEGDNYSNQPQHF. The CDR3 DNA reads TGTGCCACCAGTGAAGGGGACAACTATAGCAATCAGCCCCAGCATTTT.

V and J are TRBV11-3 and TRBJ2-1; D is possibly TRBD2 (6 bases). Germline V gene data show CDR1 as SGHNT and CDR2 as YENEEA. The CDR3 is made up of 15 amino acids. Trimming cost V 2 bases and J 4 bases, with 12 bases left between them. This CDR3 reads CASSLHASVYNEQFF. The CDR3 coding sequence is TGTGCCAGCAGCTTACACGCTAGCGTATACAATGAGCAGTTCTTC.

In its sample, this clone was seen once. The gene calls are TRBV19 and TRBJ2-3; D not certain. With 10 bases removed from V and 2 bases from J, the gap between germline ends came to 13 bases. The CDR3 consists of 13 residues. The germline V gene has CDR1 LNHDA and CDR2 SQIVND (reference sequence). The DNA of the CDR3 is TGTGCCACCGGTGGGGTTTCCACAGATACGCAGTATTTT. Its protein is CATGGVSTDTQYF.

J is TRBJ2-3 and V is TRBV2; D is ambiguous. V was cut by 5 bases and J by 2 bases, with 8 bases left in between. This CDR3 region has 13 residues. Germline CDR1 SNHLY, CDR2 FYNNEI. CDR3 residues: CASSPPFTDTQYF. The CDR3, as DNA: TGTGCCAGCAGTCCACCGTTCACAGATACGCAGTATTTT.

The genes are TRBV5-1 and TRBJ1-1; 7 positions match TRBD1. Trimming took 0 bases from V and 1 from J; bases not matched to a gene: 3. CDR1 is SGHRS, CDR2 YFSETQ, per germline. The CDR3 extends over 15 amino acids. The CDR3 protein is CASSLGQGENTEAFF. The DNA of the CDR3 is TGCGCCAGCAGCTTGGGACAGGGAGAGAACACTGAAGCTTTCTTT.

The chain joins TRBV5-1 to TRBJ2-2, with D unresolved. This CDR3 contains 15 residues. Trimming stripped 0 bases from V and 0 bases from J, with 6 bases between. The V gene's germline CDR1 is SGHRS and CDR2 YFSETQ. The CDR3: CASSLAQTNTGELFF. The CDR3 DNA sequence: TGCGCCAGCAGCTTGGCACAGACGAACACCGGGGAGCTGTTTTTT.

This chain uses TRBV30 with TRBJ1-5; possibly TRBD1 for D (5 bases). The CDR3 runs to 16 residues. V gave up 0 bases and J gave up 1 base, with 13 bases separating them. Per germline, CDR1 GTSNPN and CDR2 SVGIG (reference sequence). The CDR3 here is CAWSVGGGWSNQPQHF. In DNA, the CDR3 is TGTGCCTGGAGTGTAGGTGGGGGATGGAGCAATCAGCCCCAGCATTTT.

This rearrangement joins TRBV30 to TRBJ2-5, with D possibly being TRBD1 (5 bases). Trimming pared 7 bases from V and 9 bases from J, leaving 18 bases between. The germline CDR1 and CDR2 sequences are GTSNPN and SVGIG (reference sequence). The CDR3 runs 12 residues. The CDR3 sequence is CASTSRVGAQYF. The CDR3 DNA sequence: TGTGCCTCTACAAGCAGGGTTGGAGCCCAGTACTTC.

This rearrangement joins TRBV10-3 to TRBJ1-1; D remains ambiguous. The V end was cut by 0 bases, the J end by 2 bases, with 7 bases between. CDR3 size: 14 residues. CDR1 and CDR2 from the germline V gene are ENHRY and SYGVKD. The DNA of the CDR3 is TGTGCCATCAGTGAGTCGAAGGGTAACACTGAAGCTTTCTTT. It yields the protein CAISESKGNTEAFF.

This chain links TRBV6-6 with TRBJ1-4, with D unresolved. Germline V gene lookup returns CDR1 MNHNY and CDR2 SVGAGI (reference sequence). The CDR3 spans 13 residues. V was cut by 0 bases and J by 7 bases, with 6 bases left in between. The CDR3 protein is CASSYSGPEKLFF. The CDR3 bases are TGTGCCAGCAGTTACTCCGGCCCTGAAAAACTGTTTTTT.

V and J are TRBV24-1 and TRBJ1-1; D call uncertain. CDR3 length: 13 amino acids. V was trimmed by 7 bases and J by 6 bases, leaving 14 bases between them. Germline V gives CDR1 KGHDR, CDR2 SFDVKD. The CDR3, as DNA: TGTGCCACCAGACGGAGCCCCCTCGCTGAAGCTTTCTTT. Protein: CATRRSPLAEAFF.